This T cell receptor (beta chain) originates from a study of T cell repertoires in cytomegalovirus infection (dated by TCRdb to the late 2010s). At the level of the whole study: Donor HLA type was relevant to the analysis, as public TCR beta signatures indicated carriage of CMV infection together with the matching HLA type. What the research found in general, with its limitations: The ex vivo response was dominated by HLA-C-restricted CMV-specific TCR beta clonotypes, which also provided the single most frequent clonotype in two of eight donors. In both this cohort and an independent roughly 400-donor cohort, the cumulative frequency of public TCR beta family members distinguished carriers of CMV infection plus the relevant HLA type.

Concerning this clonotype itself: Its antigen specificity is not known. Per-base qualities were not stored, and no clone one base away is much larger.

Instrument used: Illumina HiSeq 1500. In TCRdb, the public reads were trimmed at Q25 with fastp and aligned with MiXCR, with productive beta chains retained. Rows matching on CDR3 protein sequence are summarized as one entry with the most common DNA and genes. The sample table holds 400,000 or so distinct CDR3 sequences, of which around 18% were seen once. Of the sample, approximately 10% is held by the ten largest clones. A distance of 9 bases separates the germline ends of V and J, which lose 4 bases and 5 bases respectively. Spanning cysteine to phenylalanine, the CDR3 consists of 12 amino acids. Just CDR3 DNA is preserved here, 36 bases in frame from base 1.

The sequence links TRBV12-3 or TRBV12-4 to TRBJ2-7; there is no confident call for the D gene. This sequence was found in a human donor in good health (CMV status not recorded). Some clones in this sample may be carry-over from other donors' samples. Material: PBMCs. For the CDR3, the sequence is CASSSPPHEQYF. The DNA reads TGTGCCAGCAGTTCGCCGCCCCACGAGCAGTACTTC.